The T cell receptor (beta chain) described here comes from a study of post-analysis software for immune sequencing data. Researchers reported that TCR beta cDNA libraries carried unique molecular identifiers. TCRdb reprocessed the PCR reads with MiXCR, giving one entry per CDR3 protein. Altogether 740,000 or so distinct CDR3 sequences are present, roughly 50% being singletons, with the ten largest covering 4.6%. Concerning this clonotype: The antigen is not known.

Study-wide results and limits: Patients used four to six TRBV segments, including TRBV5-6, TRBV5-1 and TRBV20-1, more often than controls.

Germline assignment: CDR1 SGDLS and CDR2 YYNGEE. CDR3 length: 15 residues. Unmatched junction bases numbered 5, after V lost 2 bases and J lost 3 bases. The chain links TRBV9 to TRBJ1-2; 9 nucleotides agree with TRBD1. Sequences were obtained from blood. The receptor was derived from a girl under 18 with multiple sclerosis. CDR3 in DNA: TGTGCCAGCAGCGTCGGGACAGGGAAACACTATGGCTACACCTTC. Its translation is CASSVGTGKHYGYTF.